These 11 T cell receptor beta chains were all obtained from the same sample, sequenced in a study of CXCR3-negative and CXCR3-positive naive CD8 T cells. cDNA libraries for TRB were generated by 5' RACE incorporating UMI labels. TCRdb re-called the 5' RACE reads and catalogs CDR3 proteins one per entry, DNA excluded. In all, the sample yields roughly 71,000 distinct CDR3 sequences. Material: naive CXCR3- CD8+ T cells from blood. Subset defined: CD45RO-CCR7+CD27+CD95- naive CD8+ T cells lacking CXCR3 (TNR3-). The receptors derive from a human donor in good health. Some clones in this sample may be carry-over from other donors' samples.

This sequence joins TRBV7-9 and TRBJ1-1; TCRdb picks TRBD1, but there is no DNA to check that call. CDR1 and CDR2 from the germline V gene are SEHNR and FQNEAQ (reference sequence). The CDR3 covers 15 residues. The CDR3: CASSLGYPPHTEAFF.

V and J are TRBV20-1 and TRBJ1-5; TCRdb names TRBD1, which stays unverified in the absence of DNA. The CDR3 length is 14 residues. Germline V lookup: CDR1 DFQATT, CDR2 SNEGSKA (reference sequence). CDR3 loop: CSAREAGGGQPQHF.

The V gene is TRBV20-1, the J gene TRBJ2-1. The germline gives CDR1 DFQATT, CDR2 SNEGSKA (reference sequence). The length of the CDR3 is 13 residues. The CDR3 sequence: CSASGNTYNEQFF.

This chain links TRBV28 with TRBJ2-5; the D call of TRBD1 rests on TCRdb alone, since no DNA is present to check it. The CDR3 loop spans 12 amino acids. CDR1 is MDHEN, CDR2 SYDVKM, per germline. The CDR3 here is CASTPPRGTQYF.

The CDR3 spells CASSLLDTLNTEAFF. This chain links TRBV5-1 with TRBJ1-1. The CDR3 is made up of 15 amino acids. In germline, CDR1 is SGHRS, CDR2 YFSETQ.

The V call is TRBV4-3, the J call TRBJ2-2; the TCRdb call, TRBD2, lacks DNA for checking. Germline loops: CDR1 LGHNA, CDR2 YSLEER. The CDR3 runs to 16 residues. The CDR3 sequence: CASSQASGGAAGELFF.

The chain has TRBV12-3 or TRBV12-4 and TRBJ2-7. This CDR3 spans 14 amino acids. CDR3 in amino acids: CASTLRLLVHEQYF.

This chain connects TRBV13 to TRBJ2-7; there is no DNA to check the TCRdb D call of TRBD1. From germline, CDR1 is PRHDT and CDR2 FYEKMQ (reference sequence). The CDR3 length is 15 residues. The CDR3 reads CASSPGWDRGYEQYF. Drawing the rest from reference TRBV13 and TRBJ2-7, the complete variable domain is AAGVIQSPRHLIKEKRETATLKCYPIPRHDTVYWYQQGPGQDPQFLISFYEKMQSDKGSIPDRFSAQQFSDYHSELNMSSLELGDSALYFCASSPGWDRGYEQYFGPGTRLTVT.

The chain couples TRBV12-3 or TRBV12-4 to TRBJ2-7. CDR3 length: 13 amino acids. The CDR3 loop reads CASRYTGAHEQYF.

The chain recombines TRBV29-1 with TRBJ2-7. Germline V lookup: CDR1 SQVTM, CDR2 ANQGSEA. This CDR3 has 12 amino acids. The chain's CDR3 is CSVVEVGYEQYF.

The chain has TRBV6-5 and TRBJ1-1; lacking DNA, the TRBD1 call made by TCRdb goes unchecked. This CDR3 has 15 residues. Germline values: CDR1 MNHEY, CDR2 SVGAGI. The CDR3 region is CASSPGTTSHTEAFF.